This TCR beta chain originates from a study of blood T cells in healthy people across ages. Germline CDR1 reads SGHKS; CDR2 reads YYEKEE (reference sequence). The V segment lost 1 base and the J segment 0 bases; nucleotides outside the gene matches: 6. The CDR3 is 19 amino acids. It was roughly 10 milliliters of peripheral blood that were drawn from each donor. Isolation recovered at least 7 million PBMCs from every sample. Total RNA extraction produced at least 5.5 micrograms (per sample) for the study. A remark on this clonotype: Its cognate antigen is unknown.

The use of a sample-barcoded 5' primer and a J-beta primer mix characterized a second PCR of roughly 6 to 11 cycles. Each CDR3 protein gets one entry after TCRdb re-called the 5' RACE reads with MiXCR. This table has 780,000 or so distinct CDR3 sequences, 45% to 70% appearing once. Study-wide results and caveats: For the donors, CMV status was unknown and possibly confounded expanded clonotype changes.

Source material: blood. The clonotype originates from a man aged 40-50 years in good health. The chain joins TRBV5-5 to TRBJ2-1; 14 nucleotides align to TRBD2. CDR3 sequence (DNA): TGTGCCAGCAGCTTGAGACTAGCGGGGGGGCCGAGCTCCTACAATGAGCAGTTCTTC. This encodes CASSLRLAGGPSSYNEQFF.